Below, 15 T cell receptor beta chains from the same sample are listed, as sequenced in a study of T cells in Graves' hyperthyroidism and ophthalmopathy. Authors of the study amplified TCR beta CDR3 regions from RNA transcripts. HTBI primers were the set used in a first-round RT-PCR of the TCR CDR3. TCRdb analysed the multiplex PCR reads with MiXCR anew, one entry per CDR3 protein. This table has 500,000 to 600,000 distinct CDR3 sequences, 46% appearing once. Specimen: peripheral blood or thyroid tissue (not recorded which). These receptors originate from an adult woman with Graves' disease, either hyperthyroidism or ophthalmopathy (not recorded which).

The rearrangement uses TRBV29-1 and TRBJ1-2; perhaps TRBD1 as D (5 bases). This CDR3 is 14 amino acids long. Looked up from germline, CDR1 is SQVTM and CDR2 is ANQGSEA. Trimming removed 4 bases from V and 2 bases from J, with 14 bases in between. CDR3 nucleotides: TGCAGCGTTGGAGTCCTCAGGGCCAACTATGGCTACACCTTC. Amino acids: CSVGVLRANYGYTF.

J is TRBJ1-6 and V is TRBV6-5; D is unclear. The germline gives CDR1 MNHEY, CDR2 SVGAGI. Trimming removed 2 bases at V and 4 bases at J, with 15 bases between. The CDR3 consists of 17 residues. The CDR3 nucleotides are TGTGCCAGCAGTTACCTCTCCGGCGGAGAGTATAATTCACCCCTCCACTTT. The encoded protein is CASSYLSGGEYNSPLHF.

The chain joins TRBV19 to TRBJ1-3; D remains unclear. The germline V gene encodes CDR1 LNHDA and CDR2 SQIVND (reference sequence). V was trimmed by 4 bases and J by 0 bases, leaving 7 bases between them. The CDR3 totals 14 residues. The CDR3 DNA reads TGTGCCAGTAGTACCTACGACTCTGGAAACACCATATATTTT. Translating gives CASSTYDSGNTIYF. Together with reference TRBV19 and TRBJ1-3, the CDR3 gives the full variable domain: DGGITQSPKYLFRKEGQNVTLSCEQNLNHDAMYWYRQDPGQGLRLIYYSQIVNDFQKGDIAEGYSVSREKKESFPLTVTSAQKNPTAFYLCASSTYDSGNTIYFGEGSWLTVV.

This sequence joins TRBV7-9 and TRBJ1-6; D gene uncertain. The germline V and J ends were trimmed by 1 base and 3 bases, with 7 bases remaining between them. The CDR3 totals 15 residues. Germline CDR1 SEHNR, CDR2 FQNEAQ (reference sequence). CDR3 DNA sequence: TGTGCCAGCAGCTTAGTACCCGTCTATAATTCACCCCTCCACTTT. Its protein is CASSLVPVYNSPLHF.

V gene TRBV5-1 combines with J gene TRBJ2-5; D possibly corresponds to TRBD2 (6 bases). The germline V gene has CDR1 SGHRS and CDR2 YFSETQ. The V gene lost 5 bases and the J gene lost 3 bases, with 17 bases spanning the gap. The CDR3 totals 15 residues. The CDR3 loop reads CASSTGGGYEETQYF. The CDR3 DNA reads as TGCGCCAGCAGTACCGGGGGAGGTTATGAAGAGACCCAGTACTTC.

The chain joins TRBV29-1 to TRBJ1-1, with TRBD1 identical over 7 bases. CDR3 length: 14 residues. The trim removed 6 bases at V and 6 bases at J, leaving 13 bases unmatched. Germline CDR1 SQVTM, CDR2 ANQGSEA. The DNA for the CDR3 is TGCAGCGTCGAAAGGACAGGAGTAGGATCTGAAGCTTTCTTT. Translating it yields CSVERTGVGSEAFF.

This clonotype was recorded many times. The chain uses TRBV4-2 and TRBJ1-2; possibly TRBD1 for D (5 bases). The germline gives CDR1 LGHNA, CDR2 YNFKEQ. This CDR3 comprises 14 residues. The V end was cut by 1 base, the J end by 5 bases, with 11 bases between. CDR3 nucleotides: TGTGCCAGCAGCCAAGGAAGGGGAACTTATGGCTACACCTTC. Translation: CASSQGRGTYGYTF.

CDR3 sequence: CASSSRMDSPLHF. CDR3 bases: TGTGCCAGCAGCTCCCGTATGGATTCACCCCTCCACTTT. V usage is TRBV7-3 and J usage is TRBJ1-6; no firm D call. The V gene lost 4 bases and the J gene lost 8 bases, with 9 bases spanning the gap. Germline-derived CDR1 and CDR2 are SGHTA and FQGTGA. The CDR3 sequence is 13 residues long.

This clonotype has a count of ten or more. The chain is built from TRBV10-3 and TRBJ2-7; D uncertain. The CDR3 sequence is 12 residues long. V lost 7 bases and J lost 5, with 12 bases in between. Germline values: CDR1 ENHRY, CDR2 SYGVKD. The CDR3 DNA sequence: TGTGCCATCATGGAAAATTCCAACGAGCAGTACTTC. Its protein is CAIMENSNEQYF.

The chain joins TRBV11-2 to TRBJ1-2; D uncertain. This CDR3 is built from 13 residues. Trimming took 5 bases from V and 4 from J, leaving 11 bases between them. Germline CDR1 is SGHAT and CDR2 is FQNNGV. The CDR3 sequence: CASSAGRFYGYTF. As DNA, the CDR3 is TGTGCCAGCAGCGCCGGACGGTTCTATGGCTACACCTTC.

V is TRBV2 and J is TRBJ1-5; 8 positions agree with TRBD1. The CDR3 extends over 16 amino acids. Per the germline V gene, CDR1 is SNHLY and CDR2 is FYNNEI. Germline trimming cut 0 bases from V and 11 bases from J; bases unmatched to any gene: 12. The CDR3 reads CASSEARGLGQETQHF. The DNA for the CDR3 is TGTGCCAGCAGTGAAGCCAGGGGGCTGGGGCAAGAGACCCAGCATTTT. The variable domain in full, with the rest retrieved from reference TRBV2 and TRBJ1-5, is EPEVTQTPSHQVTQMGQEVILRCVPISNHLYFYWYRQILGQKVEFLVSFYNNEISEKSEIFDDQFSVERPDGSNFTLKIRSTKLEDSAMYFCASSEARGLGQETQHFGDGTRLSIL.

The chain joins TRBV11-1 to TRBJ1-5, with a tentative D call TRBD1 (5 bases). The ends were cut back, 8 bases at V and 3 bases at J, with 17 bases in the middle. Germline CDR1 SGHAT, CDR2 FQDESV (reference sequence). CDR3 length equals 15 residues. In DNA form, the CDR3 reads TGTGCCAGCTCTCGGGACGGAACATTCAATCAGCCCCAGCATTTT. It encodes CASSRDGTFNQPQHF.

This clonotype showed up just a few times. V and J are TRBV29-1 and TRBJ2-7; no clear D. The germline CDR1 and CDR2 sequences are SQVTM and ANQGSEA. CDR3 size: 11 residues. CDR3 region: CSKMIDYEQYF. The CDR3 nucleotides read TGCAGTAAAATGATTGACTACGAGCAGTACTTC.

V is TRBV4-1 and J is TRBJ2-7; D is unclear. This CDR3 contains 15 residues. The germline V gene encodes CDR1 MGHRA and CDR2 YSYEKL. Trimming shortened V by 4 bases and J by 3 bases, and 16 bases separated the two germline ends. The CDR3 loop is CASSPDLRAIYEQYF. Here the CDR3 DNA reads TGCGCCAGCAGCCCAGATCTCCGGGCAATCTACGAGCAGTACTTC.

This chain connects TRBV5-1 to TRBJ1-3; 8 bases agree with TRBD1. The CDR3 spans 18 residues. The germline V gene has CDR1 SGHRS and CDR2 YFSETQ. J lost 8 bases, V lost 0 bases, and 16 bases had no gene match. CDR3 coding DNA: TGCGCCAGCAGCTTGGACAGGGGGACCCCTGACTATGGCTACACCATATATTTT. Translation: CASSLDRGTPDYGYTIYF. Complete variable domain (other parts from reference TRBV5-1 and TRBJ1-3): KAGVTQTPRYLIKTRGQQVTLSCSPISGHRSVSWYQQTPGQGLQFLFEYFSETQRNKGNFPGRFSGRQFSNSRSEMNVSTLELGDSALYLCASSLDRGTPDYGYTIYFGEGSWLTVV.